This T cell receptor (beta chain) originates from a study of type 1 regulatory T cells. TCRdb reprocessed the reads via MiXCR and lists one record per CDR3 protein. The table shows approximately 43,000 distinct CDR3 sequences, with over 9% occurring only once. This clonotype appeared a few times. Its antigen is as yet unknown. Material: cultured non-Tr1 T cells, either the whole culture or a sorted T cell fraction (not recorded which). The TCR comes from a human donor in good health.

The CDR3: CASSLAETGVQETQYF. CDR3 DNA: TGTGCCAGCAGCTTAGCGGAGACAGGGGTACAAGAGACCCAGTACTTC. This chain links TRBV7-9 with TRBJ2-5; 8 nucleotides line up with TRBD1. The CDR3 extends over 16 amino acids. V trimming: 0 bases; J trimming: 2 bases; junction bases outside the gene matches: 5. Germline V lookup: CDR1 SEHNR, CDR2 FQNEAQ (reference sequence).